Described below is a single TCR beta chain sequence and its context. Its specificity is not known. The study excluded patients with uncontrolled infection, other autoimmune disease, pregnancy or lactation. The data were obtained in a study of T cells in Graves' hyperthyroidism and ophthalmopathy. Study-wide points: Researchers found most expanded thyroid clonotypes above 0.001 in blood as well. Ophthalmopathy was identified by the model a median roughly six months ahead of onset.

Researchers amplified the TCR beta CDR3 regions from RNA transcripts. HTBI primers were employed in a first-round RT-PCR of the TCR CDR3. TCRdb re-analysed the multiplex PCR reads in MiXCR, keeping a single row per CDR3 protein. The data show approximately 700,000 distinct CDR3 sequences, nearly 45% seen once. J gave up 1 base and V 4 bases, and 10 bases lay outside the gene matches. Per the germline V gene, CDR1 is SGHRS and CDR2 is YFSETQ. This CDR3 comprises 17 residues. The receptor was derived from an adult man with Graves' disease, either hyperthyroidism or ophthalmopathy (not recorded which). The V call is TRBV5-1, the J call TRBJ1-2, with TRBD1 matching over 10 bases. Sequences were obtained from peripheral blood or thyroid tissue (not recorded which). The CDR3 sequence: CASSAQTGGGGNYGYTF. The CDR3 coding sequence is TGCGCCAGCAGCGCCCAGACAGGGGGCGGAGGTAACTATGGCTACACCTTC.